The present T cell receptor (beta chain) was sequenced within a study of T cell changes during pregnancy in multiple sclerosis. The protocol was immunoSEQ multiplex PCR, while the TCRdb copy is restricted to in-frame clones and leaves out a portion. The sample lists about 100,000 clones, 90% occurring once. V was cut by 6 bases and J by 2 bases, with 11 bases left in between. CDR1 is MNHNY and CDR2 is SVGAGI in the germline V gene (reference sequence). The CDR3 is 14 residues long. This chain connects TRBV6-6 to TRBJ1-3, with D maybe TRBD1 (5 bases). The specimen comprised peripheral blood, sampled in the second trimester of pregnancy. This clonotype was obtained from a female donor in good health, enrolled as a control in a pregnancy study. Here the CDR3 reads CASSSGGTGNTIYF. CDR3 in DNA: TGTGCCAGCAGCTCCGGGGGGACTGGAAACACCATATATTTT.